Below, one T cell receptor (beta chain) is given with its context. As yet, its antigen is unknown. Method: immunoSEQ multiplex PCR; TCRdb's copy keeps in-frame clones and lacks some. Found here are more than 250,000 clones, around 91% of them singletons; the top ten hold approximately 3%. This record belongs to a study of cytomegalovirus exposure and HLA in healthy donors. Overall study findings and caveats: Among TCR beta chains, those listed as cytomegalovirus-associated numbered under 200. Subsequent analysis found a tendency for first-cohort TCR clusters to co-occur within the 120 or so validation repertoires.

The ends lost 4 bases at V and 0 bases at J; junction bases unmatched: 3. The CDR3 contains 18 residues. Looked up from germline, CDR1 is SGDLS and CDR2 is YYNGEE. It was the approximately 130-subject validation cohort, separate from the roughly 700-subject first cohort, to which the donors belonged. The chain employs TRBV9 and TRBJ2-2; TRBD2 aligns across 16 bases. The source is a woman in her twenties or thirties in good health and CMV-seronegative. Sequencing input: PBMCs. This chain's CDR3 is CASSLGTSGRANTGELFF. Written as DNA, the CDR3 is TGTGCCAGCAGCTTAGGGACTAGCGGGAGGGCGAACACCGGGGAGCTGTTTTTT. The full variable domain, completed using reference TRBV9 and TRBJ2-2, is DSGVTQTPKHLITATGQRVTLRCSPRSGDLSVYWYQQSLDQGLQFLIQYYNGEERAKGNILERFSAQQFPDLHSELNLSSLELGDSALYFCASSLGTSGRANTGELFFGEGSRLTVL.